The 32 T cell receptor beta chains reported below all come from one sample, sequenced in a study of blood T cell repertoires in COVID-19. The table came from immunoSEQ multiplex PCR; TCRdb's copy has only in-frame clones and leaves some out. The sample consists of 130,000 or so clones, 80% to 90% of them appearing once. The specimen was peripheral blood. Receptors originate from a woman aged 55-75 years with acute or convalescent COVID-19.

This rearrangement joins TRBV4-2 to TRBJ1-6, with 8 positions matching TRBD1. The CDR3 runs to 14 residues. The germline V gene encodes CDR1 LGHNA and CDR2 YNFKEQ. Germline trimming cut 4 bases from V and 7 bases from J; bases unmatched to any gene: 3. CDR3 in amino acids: CASSRDRQNSPLHF. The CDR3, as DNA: TGTGCCAGCAGCCGGGACAGGCAGAATTCACCCCTCCACTTT.

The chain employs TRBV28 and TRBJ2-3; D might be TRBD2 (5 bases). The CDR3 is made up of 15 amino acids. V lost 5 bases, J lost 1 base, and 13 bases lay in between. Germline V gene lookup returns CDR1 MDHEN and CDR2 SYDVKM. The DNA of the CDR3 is TGTGCCAGCAGTAGCCGAGGGAGAGGCACAGATACGCAGTATTTT. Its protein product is CASSSRGRGTDTQYF.

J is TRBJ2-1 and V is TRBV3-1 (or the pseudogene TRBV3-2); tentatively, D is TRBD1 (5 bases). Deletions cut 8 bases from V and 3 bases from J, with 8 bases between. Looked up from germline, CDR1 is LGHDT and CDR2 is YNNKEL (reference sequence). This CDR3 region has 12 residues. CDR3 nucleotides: TGTGCCAGCTGCGACAGCTACAATGAGCAGTTCTTC. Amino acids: CASCDSYNEQFF.

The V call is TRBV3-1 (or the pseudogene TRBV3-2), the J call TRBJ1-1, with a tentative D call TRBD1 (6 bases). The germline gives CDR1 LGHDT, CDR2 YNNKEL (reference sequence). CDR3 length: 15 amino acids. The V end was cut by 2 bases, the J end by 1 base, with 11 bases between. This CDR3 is CASSQPLRGNTEAFF. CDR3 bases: TGTGCCAGCAGCCAACCACTCAGGGGGAACACTGAAGCTTTCTTT.

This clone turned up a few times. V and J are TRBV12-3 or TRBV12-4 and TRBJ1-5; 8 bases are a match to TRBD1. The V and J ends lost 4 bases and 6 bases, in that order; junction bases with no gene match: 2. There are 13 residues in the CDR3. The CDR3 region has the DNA TGTGCCAGCAGTTCAGACAGGGGTCAGCCCCAGCATTTT. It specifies CASSSDRGQPQHF.

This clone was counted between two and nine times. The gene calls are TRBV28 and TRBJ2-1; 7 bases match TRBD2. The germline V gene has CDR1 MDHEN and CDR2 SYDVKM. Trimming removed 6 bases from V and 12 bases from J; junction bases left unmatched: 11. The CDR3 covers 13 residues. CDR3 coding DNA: TGTGCCAGCAGCCGAGTGTATCCGGGGGGGCAGTTCTTC. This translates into CASSRVYPGGQFF. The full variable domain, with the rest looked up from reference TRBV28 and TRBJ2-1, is DVKVTQSSRYLVKRTGEKVFLECVQDMDHENMFWYRQDPGLGLRLIYFSYDVKMKEKGDIPEGYSVSREKKERFSLILESASTNQTSMYLCASSRVYPGGQFFGPGTRLTVL.

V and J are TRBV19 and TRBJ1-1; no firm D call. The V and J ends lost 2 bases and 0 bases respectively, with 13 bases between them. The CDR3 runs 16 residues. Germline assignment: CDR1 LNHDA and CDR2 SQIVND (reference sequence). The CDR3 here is CASSISTGNMNTEAFF. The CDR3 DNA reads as TGTGCCAGTAGTATATCCACGGGGAACATGAACACTGAAGCTTTCTTT.

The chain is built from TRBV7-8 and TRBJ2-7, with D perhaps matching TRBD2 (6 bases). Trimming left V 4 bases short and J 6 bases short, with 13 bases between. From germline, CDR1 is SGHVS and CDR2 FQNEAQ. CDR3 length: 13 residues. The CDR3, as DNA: TGTGCCAGCAGCTCCCCGTCCGGGGGCGAGCAGTACTTC. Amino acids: CASSSPSGGEQYF.

CDR3 DNA: TGTGCCAGCAGTGAAGGACAGTATAGCAATCAGCCCCAGCATTTT. It is translated as CASSEGQYSNQPQHF. The gene calls are TRBV2 and TRBJ1-5; possibly TRBD1 for D (5 bases). V was pared by 1 base and J by 0 bases, with 7 bases between. Germline CDR1 and CDR2: SNHLY and FYNNEI. CDR3 size: 15 residues.

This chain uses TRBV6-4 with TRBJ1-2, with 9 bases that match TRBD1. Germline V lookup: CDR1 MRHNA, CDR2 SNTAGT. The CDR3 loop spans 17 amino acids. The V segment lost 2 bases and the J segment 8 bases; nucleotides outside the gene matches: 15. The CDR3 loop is CASSDQAVRTGVRGYTF. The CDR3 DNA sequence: TGTGCCAGCAGTGACCAAGCTGTGCGGACAGGGGTACGCGGCTACACCTTC.

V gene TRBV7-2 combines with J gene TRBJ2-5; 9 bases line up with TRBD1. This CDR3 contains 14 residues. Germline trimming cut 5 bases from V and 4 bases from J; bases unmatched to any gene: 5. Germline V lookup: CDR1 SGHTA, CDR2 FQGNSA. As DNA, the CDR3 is TGTGCCAGCAGCGGGACAGGGAGTATAGAGACCCAGTACTTC. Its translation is CASSGTGSIETQYF. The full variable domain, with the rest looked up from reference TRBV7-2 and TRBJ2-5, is GAGVSQSPSNKVTEKGKDVELRCDPISGHTALYWYRQSLGQGLEFLIYFQGNSAPDKSGLPSDRFSAERTGGSVSTLTIQRTQQEDSAVYLCASSGTGSIETQYFGPGTRLLVL.

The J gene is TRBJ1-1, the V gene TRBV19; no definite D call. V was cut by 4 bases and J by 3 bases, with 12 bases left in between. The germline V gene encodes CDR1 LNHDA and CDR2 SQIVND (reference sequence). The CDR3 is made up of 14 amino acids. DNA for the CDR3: TGTGCCAGTAGTACCGGACTCGGGGACACTGAAGCTTTCTTT. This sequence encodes CASSTGLGDTEAFF. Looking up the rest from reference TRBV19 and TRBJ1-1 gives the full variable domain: DGGITQSPKYLFRKEGQNVTLSCEQNLNHDAMYWYRQDPGQGLRLIYYSQIVNDFQKGDIAEGYSVSREKKESFPLTVTSAQKNPTAFYLCASSTGLGDTEAFFGQGTRLTVV.

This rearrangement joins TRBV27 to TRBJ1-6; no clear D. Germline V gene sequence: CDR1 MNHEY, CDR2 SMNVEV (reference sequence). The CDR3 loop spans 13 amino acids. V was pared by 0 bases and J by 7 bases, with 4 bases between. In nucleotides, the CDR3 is TGTGCCAGCAGTTTATCGTCGAATTCACCCCTCCACTTT. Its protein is CASSLSSNSPLHF.

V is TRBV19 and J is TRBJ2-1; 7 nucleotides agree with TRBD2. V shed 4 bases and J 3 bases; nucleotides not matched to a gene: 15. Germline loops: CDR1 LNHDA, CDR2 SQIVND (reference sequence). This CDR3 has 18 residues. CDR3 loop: CASSKGTTTDAHYNEQFF. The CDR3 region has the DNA TGTGCCAGTAGTAAGGGGACTACCACGGACGCCCACTACAATGAGCAGTTCTTC.

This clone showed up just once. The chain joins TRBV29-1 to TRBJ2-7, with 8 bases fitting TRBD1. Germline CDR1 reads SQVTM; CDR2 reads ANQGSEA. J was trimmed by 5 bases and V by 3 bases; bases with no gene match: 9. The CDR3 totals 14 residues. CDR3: CSVDLDRGIDEQYF. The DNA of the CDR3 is TGCAGCGTTGATTTAGACAGGGGTATCGACGAGCAGTACTTC.

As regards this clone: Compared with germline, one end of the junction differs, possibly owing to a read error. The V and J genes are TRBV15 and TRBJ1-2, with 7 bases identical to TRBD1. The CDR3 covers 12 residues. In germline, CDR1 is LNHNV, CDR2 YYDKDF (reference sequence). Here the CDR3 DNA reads TGTGCCACCAGCAGACAGACAGGGCATTATGACTTC. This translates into CATSRQTGHYDF.

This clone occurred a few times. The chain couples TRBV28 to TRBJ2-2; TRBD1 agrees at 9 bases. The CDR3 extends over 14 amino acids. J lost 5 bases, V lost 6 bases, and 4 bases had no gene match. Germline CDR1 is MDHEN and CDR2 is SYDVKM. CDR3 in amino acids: CASSSGTGTGELFF. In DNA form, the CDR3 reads TGTGCCAGCAGCTCCGGGACAGGGACCGGGGAGCTGTTTTTT.

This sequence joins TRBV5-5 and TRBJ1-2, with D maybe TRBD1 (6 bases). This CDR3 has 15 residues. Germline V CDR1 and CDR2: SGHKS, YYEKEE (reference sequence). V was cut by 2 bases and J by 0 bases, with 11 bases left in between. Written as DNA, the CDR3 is TGTGCCAGCAGCTTCGGGGGGCCAGCTAACTATGGCTACACCTTC. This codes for CASSFGGPANYGYTF. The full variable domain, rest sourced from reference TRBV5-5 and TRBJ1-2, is DAGVTQSPTHLIKTRGQQVTLRCSPISGHKSVSWYQQVLGQGPQFIFQYYEKEERGRGNFPDRFSARQFPNYSSELNVNALLLGDSALYLCASSFGGPANYGYTFGSGTRLTVV.

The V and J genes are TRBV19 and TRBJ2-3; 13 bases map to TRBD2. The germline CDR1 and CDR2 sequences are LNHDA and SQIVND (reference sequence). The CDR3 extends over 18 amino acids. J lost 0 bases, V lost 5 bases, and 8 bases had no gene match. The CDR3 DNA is TGTGCCAGTAGTGGAGGACTAGCGGGGGCCCCTAGCACAGATACGCAGTATTTT. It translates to CASSGGLAGAPSTDTQYF.

The CDR3 is CASSVGTGLTNTEAFF. The DNA for the CDR3 is TGTGCCAGCAGCGTAGGGACAGGTCTTACGAACACTGAAGCTTTCTTT. The rearrangement joins TRBV9 to TRBJ1-1; 7 bases are a match to TRBD1. This CDR3 spans 16 amino acids. The germline CDR1 and CDR2 sequences are SGDLS and YYNGEE. Germline trimming cut 0 bases from V and 1 base from J; bases unmatched to any gene: 6.

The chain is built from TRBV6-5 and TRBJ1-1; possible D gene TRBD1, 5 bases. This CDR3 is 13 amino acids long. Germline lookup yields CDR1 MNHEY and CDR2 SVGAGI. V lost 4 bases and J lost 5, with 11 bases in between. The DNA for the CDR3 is TGTGCCAGCAGTTTCGAGGGGAGGACTGAAGCTTTCTTT. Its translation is CASSFEGRTEAFF.

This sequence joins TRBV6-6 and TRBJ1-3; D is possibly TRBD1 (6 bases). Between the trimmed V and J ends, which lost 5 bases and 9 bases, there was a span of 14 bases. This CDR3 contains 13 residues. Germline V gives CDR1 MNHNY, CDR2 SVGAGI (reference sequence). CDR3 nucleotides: TGTGCCAGCAGTCCACCAGGGGTTGGCACCATATATTTT. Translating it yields CASSPPGVGTIYF.

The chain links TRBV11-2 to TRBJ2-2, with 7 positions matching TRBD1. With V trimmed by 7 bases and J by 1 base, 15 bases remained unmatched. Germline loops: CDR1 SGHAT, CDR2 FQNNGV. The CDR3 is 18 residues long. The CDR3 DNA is TGTGCCAGCACCCACCCCCCCGGGACAGAGTTGAACACCGGGGAGCTGTTTTTT. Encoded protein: CASTHPPGTELNTGELFF. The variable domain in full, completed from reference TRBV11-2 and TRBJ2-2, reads EAGVAQSPRYKIIEKRQSVAFWCNPISGHATLYWYQQILGQGPKLLIQFQNNGVVDDSQLPKDRFSAERLKGVDSTLKIQPAKLEDSAVYLCASTHPPGTELNTGELFFGEGSRLTVL.

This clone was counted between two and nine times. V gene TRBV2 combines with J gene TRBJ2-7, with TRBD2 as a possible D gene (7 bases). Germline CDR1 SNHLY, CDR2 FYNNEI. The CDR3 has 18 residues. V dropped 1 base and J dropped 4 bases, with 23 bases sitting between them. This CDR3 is CASSEVGGVRLEGYEQYF. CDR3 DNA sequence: TGTGCCAGCAGTGAAGTAGGGGGGGTCCGCCTAGAGGGGTACGAGCAGTACTTC.

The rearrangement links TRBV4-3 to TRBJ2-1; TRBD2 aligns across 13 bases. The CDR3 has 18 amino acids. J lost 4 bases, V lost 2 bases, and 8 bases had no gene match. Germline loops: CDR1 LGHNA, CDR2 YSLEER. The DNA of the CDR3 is TGCGCCAGCAGCCAACCCCGGACTAGCGGGGGTCGTTACAATGAGCAGTTCTTC. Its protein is CASSQPRTSGGRYNEQFF.

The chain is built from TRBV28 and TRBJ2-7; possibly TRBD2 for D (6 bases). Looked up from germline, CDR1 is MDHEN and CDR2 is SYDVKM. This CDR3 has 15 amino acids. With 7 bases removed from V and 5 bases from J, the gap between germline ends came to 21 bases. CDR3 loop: CASNVRAGSIHEQYF. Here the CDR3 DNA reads TGTGCCAGCAATGTTAGGGCGGGGTCCATCCACGAGCAGTACTTC. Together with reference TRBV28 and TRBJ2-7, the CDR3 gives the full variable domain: DVKVTQSSRYLVKRTGEKVFLECVQDMDHENMFWYRQDPGLGLRLIYFSYDVKMKEKGDIPEGYSVSREKKERFSLILESASTNQTSMYLCASNVRAGSIHEQYFGPGTRLTVT.

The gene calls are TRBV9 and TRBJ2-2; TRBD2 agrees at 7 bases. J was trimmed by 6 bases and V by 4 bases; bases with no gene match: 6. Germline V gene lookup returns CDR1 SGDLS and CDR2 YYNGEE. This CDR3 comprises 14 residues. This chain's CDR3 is CASSHTGGSGELFF. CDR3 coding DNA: TGTGCCAGCAGCCACACCGGGGGGTCCGGGGAGCTGTTTTTT.

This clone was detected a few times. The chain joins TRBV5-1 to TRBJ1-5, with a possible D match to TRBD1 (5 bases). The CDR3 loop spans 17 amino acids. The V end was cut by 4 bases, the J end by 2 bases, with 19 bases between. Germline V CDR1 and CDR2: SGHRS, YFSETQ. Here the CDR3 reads CASSPEAGGNGNQPQHF. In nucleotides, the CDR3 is TGCGCCAGCAGCCCGGAGGCGGGGGGGAACGGCAATCAGCCCCAGCATTTT. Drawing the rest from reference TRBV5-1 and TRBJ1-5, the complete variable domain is KAGVTQTPRYLIKTRGQQVTLSCSPISGHRSVSWYQQTPGQGLQFLFEYFSETQRNKGNFPGRFSGRQFSNSRSEMNVSTLELGDSALYLCASSPEAGGNGNQPQHFGDGTRLSIL.

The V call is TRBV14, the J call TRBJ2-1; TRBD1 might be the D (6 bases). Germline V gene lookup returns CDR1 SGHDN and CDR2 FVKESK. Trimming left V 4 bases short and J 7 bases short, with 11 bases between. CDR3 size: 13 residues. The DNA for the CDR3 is TGTGCCAGCAGCCGCCACCAGGGGAATGAGCAGTTCTTC. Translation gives CASSRHQGNEQFF.

In nucleotides, the CDR3 is TGTGCCAGTACCACATCAGGGACTGCTGGAAACACCATATATTTT. Translation gives CASTTSGTAGNTIYF. V usage is TRBV19 and J usage is TRBJ1-3; D is possibly TRBD1 (5 bases). The germline V and J ends were trimmed by 7 bases and 2 bases, with 15 bases remaining between them. This CDR3 is built from 15 residues. Germline CDR1 and CDR2: LNHDA and SQIVND (reference sequence). Looking up the rest from reference TRBV19 and TRBJ1-3 gives the full variable domain: DGGITQSPKYLFRKEGQNVTLSCEQNLNHDAMYWYRQDPGQGLRLIYYSQIVNDFQKGDIAEGYSVSREKKESFPLTVTSAQKNPTAFYLCASTTSGTAGNTIYFGEGSWLTVV.

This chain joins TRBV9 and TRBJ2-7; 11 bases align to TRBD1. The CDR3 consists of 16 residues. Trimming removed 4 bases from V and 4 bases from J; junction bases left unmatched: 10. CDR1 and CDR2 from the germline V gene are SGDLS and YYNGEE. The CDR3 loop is CASSPIGQGAPYEQYF. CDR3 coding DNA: TGTGCCAGCAGCCCCATCGGACAGGGGGCTCCATACGAGCAGTACTTC.

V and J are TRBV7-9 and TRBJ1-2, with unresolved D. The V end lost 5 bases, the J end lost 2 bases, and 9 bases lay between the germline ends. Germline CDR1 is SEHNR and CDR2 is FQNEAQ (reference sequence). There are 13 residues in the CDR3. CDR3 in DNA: TGTGCCAGCAGCCCAACAGAAAACTATGGCTACACCTTC. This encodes CASSPTENYGYTF.